The T cell receptor (beta chain) described here comes from a study of cytomegalovirus exposure and HLA in healthy donors. Study-wide findings and caveats: Some segments of the V type, notably TRBV6-2 and TRBV6-3, were excluded as indistinguishable. Analysis was carried out at a later point, and it linked a missense DCLRE1C variant to TCR beta V- and J-gene trimming. Certain sequence variants were highly shared and formed a cluster, and this cluster was likely a sequencing artifact.

With regard to this clone: Its target is not known.

The CDR3 runs to 15 residues. The trim removed 5 bases at V and 3 bases at J, leaving 5 bases unmatched. Germline CDR1 is LNHDA and CDR2 is SQIVND (reference sequence). Primers: 60 Vbeta forward and 13 Jbeta reverse. TCRdb keeps only in-frame clones here, not all; method: immunoSEQ multiplex PCR. This table holds roughly 150,000 clones, 82% found once. This TCR was sampled from a male donor in good health and CMV-seronegative. Material for sequencing was PBMCs. The chain uses TRBV19 and TRBJ2-1, with 9 bases that match TRBD1. The CDR3 is CASSPDRGNYNEQFF. The CDR3 DNA reads as TGTGCCAGTAGTCCCGACAGGGGGAACTACAATGAGCAGTTCTTC.